This TCR beta chain originates from a study of T-cell memory formation after mild COVID-19. Study summary: Among the donors, TCR clusters were largely specific to each donor.

CDR3 length equals 15 residues. Germline V lookup: CDR1 SGHKS, CDR2 YYEKEE (reference sequence). After removal of 4 bases from V and 5 bases from J, the junction contained 10 bases not matched to a gene. TCR alpha and TCR beta cDNA libraries with sample barcodes and UMIs came from 5'RACE using constant-segment primers. TCRdb fed the 5' RACE reads into MiXCR, producing one record per CDR3 protein. The sample comprises over 150,000 distinct CDR3 sequences, approximately 17% of which are singletons, and more than 3% rests with the top ten. This clonotype was detected a few times. The J gene is TRBJ2-5, the V gene TRBV5-5; 8 bases agree with TRBD1. This TCR came from a man younger than 35 who had mild COVID-19 (a few samples of this study predate the infection). Cell type and time point are not known. The sequencing input was PBMCs or a T cell subset sorted from them (not recorded which). The CDR3 DNA sequence: TGTGCCAGCAGCCAACAGGGGGATTTTAGGGAGACCCAGTACTTC. It codes for CASSQQGDFRETQYF. Based on the CDR3 plus reference TRBV5-5 and TRBJ2-5, the full variable domain is DAGVTQSPTHLIKTRGQQVTLRCSPISGHKSVSWYQQVLGQGPQFIFQYYEKEERGRGNFPDRFSARQFPNYSSELNVNALLLGDSALYLCASSQQGDFRETQYFGPGTRLLVL.